Listed below are T cell receptor beta chains from one sample, sequenced in a study of human T cells and chemical hapten exposure. MiXCR was run by TCRdb on the RACE reads, yielding one entry per CDR3 protein. The table records approximately 400,000 distinct CDR3 sequences, 4% to 5.5% of them present only once. Sequences were derived from whole blood, sampled in connection with sensitization to the hapten diphenylcyclopropenone (DPC). All receptors derive from a woman in her 50s with alopecia areata. Some clones in this sample may be carry-over from other donors' samples. Both conserved end residues are part of each CDR3. The order of the fields is CDR3 protein, CDR3 DNA, D gene, clone size, J gene, V gene. A D gene is named only where the DNA matches it firmly. Part of the rows lack a size; the others show once, few, many or a class for expanded clones.

CDR3: CASSRLAGSSYEQYF
DNA: TGCGCCAGCAGCCGACTAGCGGGGAGCTCCTACGAGCAGTACTTC
D: TRBD2
size: -
J: TRBJ2-7
V: TRBV5-1

CDR3: CASSYSWASTDTQYF
DNA: TGTGCCAGCAGTTACTCGTGGGCCTCCACAGATACGCAGTATTTT
D: -
size: many
J: TRBJ2-3
V: TRBV6-5

CDR3: CASSTGPGSTDTQYF
DNA: TGTGCCAGCAGCACCGGGCCTGGGAGCACAGATACGCAGTATTTT
D: -
size: few
J: TRBJ2-3
V: TRBV5-4

CDR3: CASSYTTGYGYTF
DNA: TGTGCCAGCAGTTACACGACAGGATATGGCTACACCTTC
D: -
size: -
J: TRBJ1-2
V: TRBV6-5

CDR3: CASSLVAGGITGELFF
DNA: TGTGCCAGCAGCTTAGTAGCGGGGGGAATCACCGGGGAGCTGTTTTTT
D: TRBD2
size: -
J: TRBJ2-2
V: TRBV11-3

CDR3: CASSGRSYEQYF
DNA: TGTGCCAGCAGTGGGAGGTCCTACGAGCAGTACTTC
D: -
size: many
J: TRBJ2-7
V: TRBV28

CDR3: CASSPTRSSYNSPLHF
DNA: TGTGCCAGCAGCCCCACAAGGAGCTCCTATAATTCACCCCTCCACTTT
D: -
size: many
J: TRBJ1-6
V: TRBV9

CDR3: CASSLIMASGTSSYNEQFF
DNA: TGTGCCAGCAGCTTAATCATGGCTAGCGGGACGAGCTCCTACAATGAGCAGTTCTTC
D: TRBD2
size: many
J: TRBJ2-1
V: TRBV11-1

CDR3: CASSPGMTKNIQYF
DNA: TGTGCCAGCAGCCCTGGGATGACCAAAAACATTCAGTACTTC
D: -
size: -
J: TRBJ2-4
V: TRBV5-6

CDR3: CASSDSMNTEAFF
DNA: TGTGCCAGCTCGGACAGCATGAACACTGAAGCTTTCTTT
D: -
size: many
J: TRBJ1-1
V: TRBV3-1

CDR3: CASTGTGHNSPLHF
DNA: TGTGCCAGCACCGGGACAGGGCATAATTCACCCCTCCACTTT
D: TRBD1
size: many
J: TRBJ1-6
V: TRBV25-1

CDR3: CASRDSNYGYTF
DNA: TGTGCCAGCAGGGACAGTAACTATGGCTACACCTTC
D: -
size: many
J: TRBJ1-2
V: TRBV6-5

CDR3: CASTSPRTPADTQYF
DNA: TGTGCCAGCACTAGTCCCAGGACCCCCGCAGATACGCAGTATTTT
D: -
size: many
J: TRBJ2-3
V: TRBV6-6

CDR3: CASSTGTLEYF
DNA: TGTGCCAGCAGCACCGGGACGCTGGAGTACTTC
D: -
size: many
J: TRBJ2-5
V: TRBV12-3/TRBV12-4

CDR3: CASSSQGSGEGEQYF
DNA: TGTGCCAGCAGTTCTCAGGGGTCGGGAGAGGGCGAGCAGTACTTC
D: -
size: few
J: TRBJ2-7
V: TRBV27

CDR3: CSAIPLGDTTIYGYTF
DNA: TGCAGTGCTATCCCCTTGGGGGACACTACCATCTATGGCTACACCTTC
D: -
size: few
J: TRBJ1-2
V: TRBV20-1